One and the same sample provided the 9 T cell receptor beta chains below, sequenced in a study of PD-L1 blockade in urothelial cancer. Noted time point: pretreatment peripheral blood. Using immunoSEQ multiplex PCR, the repertoire was profiled, and TCRdb retains in-frame clones only, with some absent. The sample contains about 87,000 clones, 65% to 85% of which appear only once. The input for sequencing was PBMCs, taken around atezolizumab (anti-PD-L1) treatment. These receptors all stem from a man aged 55-75 years with urothelial cancer.

This chain joins TRBV14 and TRBJ2-1; 10 bases fit TRBD1. The CDR3 extends over 14 amino acids. The trim removed 4 bases at V and 15 bases at J, leaving 12 bases unmatched. The germline gives CDR1 SGHDN, CDR2 FVKESK. CDR3 in amino acids: CASSPSGTGESRFF. CDR3 coding DNA: TGTGCCAGCAGCCCTTCTGGGACAGGGGAAAGTCGGTTCTTC.

The chain joins TRBV19 to TRBJ2-6; 8 bases line up with TRBD1. This CDR3 region has 16 residues. With V trimmed by 5 bases and J by 2 bases, 5 bases remained unmatched. Germline CDR1 reads LNHDA; CDR2 reads SQIVND (reference sequence). The CDR3 nucleotides read TGTGCCAGTAGTTTTATGACAGGGGCTGGGGCCAACGTCCTGACTTTC. Its translation: CASSFMTGAGANVLTF.

The chain carries TRBV19 and TRBJ2-3, with a tentative D call TRBD2 (7 bases). The CDR3 is 16 residues long. The V end lost 7 bases, the J end lost 4 bases, and 21 bases lay between the germline ends. Germline CDR1 reads LNHDA; CDR2 reads SQIVND (reference sequence). The CDR3 region is CASKIQGPSGADTQYF. As DNA, the CDR3 is TGTGCCAGTAAAATACAGGGTCCAAGCGGGGCAGATACGCAGTATTTT.

The chain combines TRBV19 with TRBJ1-1, with D possibly TRBD1 on 6 matching bases. Deletions cut 10 bases from V and 1 base from J, with 19 bases between. CDR1 and CDR2 (germline): LNHDA, SQIVND (reference sequence). The CDR3 is made up of 15 amino acids. The CDR3 loop reads CATTARGGSNTEAFF. CDR3 coding DNA: TGTGCCACTACGGCTAGAGGGGGATCGAACACTGAAGCTTTCTTT.

Concerning this clone: This CDR3 is also generated by other DNA sequences in the sample. The chain has TRBV7-9 and TRBJ1-6; TRBD1 might be the D (5 bases). Germline V gives CDR1 SEHNR, CDR2 FQNEAQ (reference sequence). Trimming left V 5 bases short and J 7 bases short, with 12 bases between. The CDR3 runs to 14 residues. CDR3 residues: CASSLSGGNSPLHF. The CDR3 coding sequence is TGTGCCAGCAGCCTAAGCGGGGGGAATTCACCCCTCCACTTT.

The V gene is TRBV21-1, the J gene TRBJ2-7; the D segment call TRBD2 is taken from the table without a DNA check. TRBV21-1 is recorded as a pseudogene. The CDR3 contains 17 residues. Written as DNA, the CDR3 is TGTGCCAGCAGCAATTTTGGGACTAGCGGGAGCGTCGACGAGCAGTACTTC. It encodes CASSNFGTSGSVDEQYF.

This chain joins TRBV5-1 and TRBJ2-3, with TRBD1 matching over 8 bases. The junction had 28 bases not matched to a gene; V was cut back by 9 bases and J by 13 bases. Germline CDR1 is SGHRS and CDR2 is YFSETQ. The CDR3 loop spans 17 amino acids. In DNA form, the CDR3 reads TGCGCCACCCAGGACAGGGCTCAATTCGTCCCCCCCCAAATGGAGTATTTT. It codes for CATQDRAQFVPPQMEYF.

The genes are TRBV5-1 and TRBJ2-1; TRBD2 aligns across 7 bases. Germline trimming cut 4 bases from V and 7 bases from J; bases unmatched to any gene: 11. The CDR3 runs to 15 residues. Germline loops: CDR1 SGHRS, CDR2 YFSETQ. The CDR3 loop is CASSTRAGDVNEQFF. In DNA form, the CDR3 reads TGCGCCAGCAGCACGAGGGCGGGAGACGTTAATGAGCAGTTCTTC.

This chain links TRBV5-4 with TRBJ2-7, with a possible D match to TRBD2 (5 bases). This CDR3 spans 14 amino acids. Between the trimmed V and J ends, which lost 0 bases and 2 bases, there was a span of 9 bases. Germline V CDR1 and CDR2: SGHNT, YYREEE (reference sequence). The CDR3 DNA reads as TGTGCCAGCAGCTTGGGGCGGGTTCCCTACGAGCAGTACTTC. This sequence encodes CASSLGRVPYEQYF.